The table lists the clone carrying this T cell receptor beta chain with many counts. The antigen is undetermined. This entry comes from a study of T cell repertoires in cytomegalovirus infection. Study-level information: Recently identified HLA-C-restricted CMV epitopes were among the peptides used.

This CDR3 is 12 amino acids long. The V end was cut by 8 bases, the J end by 1 base, with 6 bases between. TCRdb recomputed calls from the reads with MiXCR, one row per CDR3 protein. The table records around 900,000 distinct CDR3 sequences, roughly a third of them present only once. The origin of this receptor is a human donor in good health (CMV status not recorded). Some clones in this sample may be carry-over from other donors' samples. This rearrangement joins TRBV12-3 or TRBV12-4 to TRBJ1-3, with D hard to call. This sample comprised cultured CD8+ T cells from PBMCs, obtained from culture after CMV antigen stimulation. The CDR3 reads CASSKSGNTIYF. The CDR3 nucleotides read TGTGCCAGCTCAAAGTCTGGAAACACCATATATTTT.